This passage covers 21 T cell receptor beta chains from one sample sequenced in a study of T cells in Graves' hyperthyroidism and ophthalmopathy. There were TCR beta CDR3 regions amplified from RNA transcripts. Carried out on the TCR CDR3, a first-round RT-PCR used the HTBI primer set. TCRdb reprocessed the multiplex PCR reads via MiXCR and lists one record per CDR3 protein. In the table there are roughly 510,000 distinct CDR3 sequences, around 20% of which are singletons. The sequenced material came from blood. Every receptor here comes from a young man with Graves' hyperthyroidism.

Many counts were recorded for this clonotype. The V gene is TRBV28, the J gene TRBJ1-2, with D uncertain. The CDR3 is made up of 13 amino acids. Trimming shortened V by 2 bases and J by 4 bases, and 8 bases separated the two germline ends. CDR1 and CDR2 (germline): MDHEN, SYDVKM. The CDR3 DNA sequence: TGTGCCAGCAGTTTAGCCGTTCGCTATGGCTACACCTTC. This gives the protein CASSLAVRYGYTF.

The table lists this clonotype with many counts. The rearrangement joins TRBV29-1 to TRBJ2-5; 8 bases line up with TRBD2. Per germline, CDR1 SQVTM and CDR2 ANQGSEA. CDR3 length: 15 residues. The ends lost 3 bases at V and 3 bases at J; junction bases unmatched: 9. The CDR3 DNA reads as TGCAGCGTTGAGGTTTCGGGGGGGCTGGAAGAGACCCAGTACTTC. Its protein is CSVEVSGGLEETQYF.

CDR3 DNA sequence: TGTGCCAGTAGTCGCGGACAGAATCAGCCCCAGCATTTT. Translated: CASSRGQNQPQHF. V is TRBV19 and J is TRBJ1-5, with a possible D match to TRBD1 (6 bases). Trimming stripped 5 bases from V and 4 bases from J, with 9 bases between. CDR1 LNHDA and CDR2 SQIVND come from the germline V gene (reference sequence). The CDR3 is made up of 13 amino acids.

This clonotype was detected a few times. This chain joins TRBV28 and TRBJ2-6; TRBD1 might be the D (5 bases). The CDR3 consists of 15 residues. Germline CDR1 is MDHEN and CDR2 is SYDVKM. V was cut by 4 bases and J by 0 bases, with 7 bases left in between. The CDR3 loop is CASSWTNSGANVLTF. For the CDR3, the DNA is TGTGCCAGCAGTTGGACAAACTCTGGGGCCAACGTCCTGACTTTC.

V is TRBV6-5 and J is TRBJ2-7; 8 bases map to TRBD1. Germline V CDR1 and CDR2: MNHEY, SVGAGI. CDR3 length: 16 residues. Trimming took 0 bases from V and 3 from J; bases not matched to a gene: 7. The CDR3, as DNA: TGTGCCAGCAGTTACTCTCCAGGGGGCGCATTCTACGAGCAGTACTTC. It codes for CASSYSPGGAFYEQYF.

V is TRBV6-5 and J is TRBJ2-7; 7 bases match TRBD1. The CDR3 consists of 15 residues. The germline gives CDR1 MNHEY, CDR2 SVGAGI. Trimming took 4 bases from V and 4 from J; bases not matched to a gene: 10. CDR3 DNA: TGTGCCAGCAGTTCACCGGGACAGACGACTTACGAGCAGTACTTC. Encoded protein: CASSSPGQTTYEQYF.

This clonotype appeared many times. This chain joins TRBV7-6 and TRBJ2-7, with D perhaps matching TRBD1 (5 bases). CDR1 is SGHVS and CDR2 is FNYEAQ in the germline V gene. V shed 8 bases and J shed 2 bases, with 13 bases lying between them. The CDR3 loop spans 13 amino acids. The CDR3 is CASGPRAAYEQYF. The CDR3 DNA reads as TGTGCCAGCGGACCCAGGGCTGCCTACGAGCAGTACTTC.

This sequence joins TRBV12-3 or TRBV12-4 and TRBJ2-7; 7 bases are shared with TRBD2. Germline trimming cut 2 bases from V and 5 bases from J; bases unmatched to any gene: 9. The CDR3 spans 15 residues. CDR3 protein: CASSLSGRESHEQYF. CDR3 DNA sequence: TGTGCCAGCAGTTTATCCGGGCGGGAGTCCCACGAGCAGTACTTC.

This clonotype came up a few times. The chain recombines TRBV19 with TRBJ2-7; 8 bases are a match to TRBD1. The ends lost 10 bases at V and 6 bases at J; junction bases unmatched: 11. The CDR3 runs to 13 residues. CDR1 and CDR2 (germline): LNHDA, SQIVND (reference sequence). The CDR3 loop is CATGQGGSGEQYF. The CDR3 bases are TGTGCCACCGGACAGGGCGGCAGCGGCGAGCAGTACTTC.

This clonotype was detected ten times or more. The V gene is TRBV20-1, the J gene TRBJ1-1; 9 bases are shared with TRBD1. The V gene end was trimmed by 6 bases and the J gene end by 5 bases; junction bases not matched to a gene: 10. The CDR3 has 14 amino acids. CDR1 DFQATT and CDR2 SNEGSKA come from the germline V gene (reference sequence). CDR3 sequence: CSALMGTGKTEAFF. The CDR3 region has the DNA TGCAGTGCCCTAATGGGGACAGGGAAAACTGAAGCTTTCTTT.

This clonotype was picked up many times. This chain uses TRBV20-1 with TRBJ2-7, with TRBD1 identical over 7 bases. Trimming took 5 bases from V and 4 from J; bases not matched to a gene: 11. The CDR3 loop spans 14 amino acids. The germline V gene has CDR1 DFQATT and CDR2 SNEGSKA (reference sequence). Here the CDR3 DNA reads TGCAGTGCTTCCTACCGGGACAGCCATTACGAGCAGTACTTC. It specifies CSASYRDSHYEQYF.

In its sample, this clonotype was seen many times. This chain uses TRBV10-3 with TRBJ1-2, with D possibly being TRBD1 (6 bases). The CDR3 runs to 14 residues. Germline lookup yields CDR1 ENHRY and CDR2 SYGVKD. V was trimmed by 2 bases and J by 6 bases, leaving 13 bases between them. CDR3 DNA sequence: TGTGCCATCAGTGAGAGGGCAGGGGAGAATGGCTACACCTTC. Its translation is CAISERAGENGYTF.

The V and J genes are TRBV6-1 and TRBJ2-7; 7 bases map to TRBD2. The CDR3 sequence is 14 residues long. V lost 4 bases and J lost 2; bases outside the gene matches: 5. The V gene's germline CDR1 is MNHNS and CDR2 SASEGT. DNA for the CDR3: TGTGCCAGCAGTGCCCAAGCGGGGACCTACGAGCAGTACTTC. This gives the protein CASSAQAGTYEQYF.

This clonotype was observed many times. This sequence joins TRBV7-6 and TRBJ2-5, with unresolved D. Germline values: CDR1 SGHVS, CDR2 FNYEAQ. CDR3 length: 13 amino acids. The V gene lost 5 bases and the J gene lost 4 bases, with 11 bases spanning the gap. DNA of the CDR3: TGTGCCAGCAGCCCCGACTTGGTAGAGACCCAGTACTTC. It yields the protein CASSPDLVETQYF. Complete variable domain (other parts from reference TRBV7-6 and TRBJ2-5): GAGVSQSPRYKVTKRGQDVALRCDPISGHVSLYWYRQALGQGPEFLTYFNYEAQQDKSGLPNDRFSAERPEGSISTLTIQRTEQRDSAMYRCASSPDLVETQYFGPGTRLLVL.

This clonotype showed up many times. The rearrangement links TRBV28 to TRBJ2-7; TRBD2 is a possible D gene (5 bases). The CDR3 totals 14 residues. Germline loops: CDR1 MDHEN, CDR2 SYDVKM. V gave up 2 bases and J gave up 7 bases, with 15 bases separating them. The DNA of the CDR3 is TGTGCCAGCAGTTTAATTCCAGGAGGCTGGGAGCAGTACTTC. It specifies CASSLIPGGWEQYF.

This clonotype was seen a handful of times. A much more abundant neighbour one base away suggests this may be a read error. J is TRBJ2-5 and V is TRBV6-5; D possibly corresponds to TRBD2 (6 bases). This CDR3 region has 16 residues. Germline lookup yields CDR1 MNHEY and CDR2 SVGAGI. DNA of the CDR3: TGTGCCAGCAGTTTTTACCGCGGTGGGACTCAAGAGACCAAGTACTTC. This codes for CASSFYRGGTQETKYF.

This clonotype showed up many times. The chain carries TRBV20-1 and TRBJ2-7; 9 nucleotides align to TRBD1. V was pared by 3 bases and J by 7 bases, with 7 bases of the junction left unmatched. Germline V gene data show CDR1 as DFQATT and CDR2 as SNEGSKA (reference sequence). The CDR3 covers 13 residues. The CDR3 nucleotides read TGCAGTGCTAGGAGGACAGGGGTTAGAGAGCAGTACTTC. It is translated as CSARRTGVREQYF.

The chain employs TRBV20-1 and TRBJ1-1, with D tentatively TRBD1 (5 bases). This CDR3 spans 14 amino acids. CDR1 is DFQATT and CDR2 is SNEGSKA in the germline V gene (reference sequence). V gave up 2 bases and J gave up 4 bases, with 14 bases separating them. The DNA for the CDR3 is TGCAGTGCTAGAAAACAGGAAGGTGGCACTGAAGCTTTCTTT. Its protein product is CSARKQEGGTEAFF.

The chain joins TRBV4-1 to TRBJ2-2, with D tentatively TRBD2 (5 bases). Per the germline V gene, CDR1 is MGHRA and CDR2 is YSYEKL. CDR3 length equals 15 residues. The germline V and J ends were trimmed by 3 bases and 4 bases, with 12 bases remaining between them. Here the CDR3 reads CASSHAAGLTGELFF. For the CDR3, the DNA is TGCGCCAGCAGCCACGCTGCGGGCCTCACCGGGGAGCTGTTTTTT.

This clonotype has a count of ten or more. This chain uses TRBV20-1 with TRBJ1-1; 8 bases match TRBD1. The V segment lost 6 bases and the J segment 0 bases; nucleotides outside the gene matches: 9. The V gene's germline CDR1 is DFQATT and CDR2 SNEGSKA (reference sequence). This CDR3 is 15 amino acids long. Here the CDR3 reads CSAPGQAYLNTEAFF. The CDR3, as DNA: TGCAGTGCACCGGGACAGGCTTATTTGAACACTGAAGCTTTCTTT.

This clonotype has only a few counts. The V and J genes are TRBV12-3 or TRBV12-4 and TRBJ1-2; 9 nucleotides match TRBD1. V shed 5 bases, J shed 2 bases, and the junction held 3 bases outside the gene matches. CDR3 length: 14 amino acids. CDR3 bases: TGTGCCAGCAGTAAAGACAGGGGGAACTATGGCTACACCTTC. Its translation: CASSKDRGNYGYTF.